The source of this T cell receptor beta chain is a study of regulatory dendritic cells for organ transplantation. Study background: LPS was added to dendritic cell cultures on day 6. General observations from the study: Memory T cells were less diverse than naive, with memory CD8+ most oligoclonal. Resting memory CD8+ T cells held the most alloreactive clonotypes.

The CDR3 loop spans 12 amino acids. The V end was cut by 4 bases, the J end by 3 bases, with 5 bases between. The germline gives CDR1 SNHLY, CDR2 FYNNEI. Worth noting for this clone: The antigen is not known.

Allogeneic regulatory or mature dendritic cells were co-cultured for roughly five days with CFSE-labeled sorted T cells at 1:10. Libraries were prepared by immunoSEQ multiplex PCR; TCRdb keeps only in-frame clonotypes and omits some of them. The table includes about 12,000 clones, over 85% detected once. Sample: naive CD8+ T cells from blood cultured with dendritic cells. The subset here: CD45RA+ naive T cells. The genes are TRBV2 and TRBJ2-3; no firm D call. The clonotype originates from a human donor in good health. The CDR3 nucleotides are TGTGCCAGCAGTGGAGGTACAGATACGCAGTATTTT. Translated, it gives CASSGGTDTQYF.